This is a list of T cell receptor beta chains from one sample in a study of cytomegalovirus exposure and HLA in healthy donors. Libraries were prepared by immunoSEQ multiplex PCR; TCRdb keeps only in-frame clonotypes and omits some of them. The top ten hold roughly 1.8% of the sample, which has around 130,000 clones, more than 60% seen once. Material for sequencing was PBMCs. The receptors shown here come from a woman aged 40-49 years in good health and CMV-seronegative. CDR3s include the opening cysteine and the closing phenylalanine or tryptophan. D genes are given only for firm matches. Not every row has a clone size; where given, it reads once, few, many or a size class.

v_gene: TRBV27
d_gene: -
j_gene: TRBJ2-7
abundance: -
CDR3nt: TGTGCCAGCAGCTCGTGGGGGAGGGGGAGCTACGAGCAGTACTTC
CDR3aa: CASSSWGRGSYEQYF

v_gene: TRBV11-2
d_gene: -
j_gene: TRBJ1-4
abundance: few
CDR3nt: TGTGCCAGCAGCCCAGCCGGGGGTTTTAATGAAAAACTGTTTTTT
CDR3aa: CASSPAGGFNEKLFF

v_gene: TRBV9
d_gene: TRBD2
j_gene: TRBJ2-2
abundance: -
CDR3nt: TGTGCCAGCAGCCCAGGACTAGCGCAGGAGCTGTTTTTT
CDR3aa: CASSPGLAQELFF

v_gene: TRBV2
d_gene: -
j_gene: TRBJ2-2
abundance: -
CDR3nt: TGTGCCAGCAGTGAATCGGCAGGAAACACCGGGGAGCTGTTTTTT
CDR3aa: CASSESAGNTGELFF

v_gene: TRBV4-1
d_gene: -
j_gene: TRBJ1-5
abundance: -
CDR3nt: TGCGCCAGCAGCCAAGAAGGGGGGGTTGATCAGCCCCAGCATTTT
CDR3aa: CASSQEGGVDQPQHF

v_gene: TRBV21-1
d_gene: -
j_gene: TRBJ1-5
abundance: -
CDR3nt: TGTGCCAGCAGCAAATTTGAGACAGCCTGCCGCGTCAATCAGCCCCAGCATTTT
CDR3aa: CASSKFETACRVNQPQHF

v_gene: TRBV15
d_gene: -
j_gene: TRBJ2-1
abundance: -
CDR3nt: TGTGCCACCAGCAACACGGGGGACTCTACCTACAATGAGCAGTTCTTC
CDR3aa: CATSNTGDSTYNEQFF

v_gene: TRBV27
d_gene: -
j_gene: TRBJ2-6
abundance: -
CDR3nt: TGTGCCAGCAGTTTATTTGTGAGCTCTGGGGCCAACGTCCTGACTTTC
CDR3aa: CASSLFVSSGANVLTF

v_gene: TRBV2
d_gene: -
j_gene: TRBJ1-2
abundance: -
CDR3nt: TGTGCCAGCACCCGAAACATAGGGGCAGGGTCAGATGGCTACACCTTC
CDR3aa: CASTRNIGAGSDGYTF

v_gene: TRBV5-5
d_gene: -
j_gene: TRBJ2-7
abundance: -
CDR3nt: TGTGCCAGCAGTTCCCTACAGGCCCTCTACGAGCAGTACTTC
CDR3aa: CASSSLQALYEQYF

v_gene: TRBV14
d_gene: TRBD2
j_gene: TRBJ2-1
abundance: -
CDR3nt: TGTGCCAGCAGCCAAGATCAAGCGGGGGGCTACAATGAGCAGTTCTTC
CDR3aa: CASSQDQAGGYNEQFF

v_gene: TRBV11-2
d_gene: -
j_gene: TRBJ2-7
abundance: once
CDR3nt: TGTGCCAGCAGCCCTGGGGCAGCTACCTACGAGCAGTACTTC
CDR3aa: CASSPGAATYEQYF

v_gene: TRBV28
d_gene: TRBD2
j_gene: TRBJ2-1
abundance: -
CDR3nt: TGTGCCAGCACCCGGGGGGGGGTACGGTTCTTC
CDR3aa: CASTRGGVRFF

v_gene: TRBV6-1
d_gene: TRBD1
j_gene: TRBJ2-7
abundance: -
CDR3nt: TGTGCCAGCAATACAGGGGCCTCCTCCTACGAGCAGTACTTC
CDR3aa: CASNTGASSYEQYF

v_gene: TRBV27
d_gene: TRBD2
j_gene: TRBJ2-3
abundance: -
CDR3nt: TGTGCCAGCAGTTTATGGAGCGGGAGGACTAGCACAGATACGCAGTATTTT
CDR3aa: CASSLWSGRTSTDTQYF